This T cell receptor beta chain was captured in a study of cytomegalovirus exposure and HLA in healthy donors. Both 60 Vbeta primers and 13 Jbeta primers went into the PCR. TCRdb's copy holds only in-frame clones and misses some; the assay was immunoSEQ multiplex PCR. The sample features about 110,000 clones, with 6.8% in its top ten. The germline V gene has CDR1 MDHEN and CDR2 SYDVKM. The CDR3 runs to 10 residues. V was pared by 6 bases and J by 5 bases, with 4 bases between. This clonotype was sampled from a man aged 35-49 years in good health and CMV-seropositive. The rearrangement links TRBV28 to TRBJ2-5; D gene uncertain. Sequenced sample: PBMCs. The CDR3 loop reads CASRRETQYF. CDR3 nucleotides: TGTGCCAGCAGACGGGAGACCCAGTACTTC.